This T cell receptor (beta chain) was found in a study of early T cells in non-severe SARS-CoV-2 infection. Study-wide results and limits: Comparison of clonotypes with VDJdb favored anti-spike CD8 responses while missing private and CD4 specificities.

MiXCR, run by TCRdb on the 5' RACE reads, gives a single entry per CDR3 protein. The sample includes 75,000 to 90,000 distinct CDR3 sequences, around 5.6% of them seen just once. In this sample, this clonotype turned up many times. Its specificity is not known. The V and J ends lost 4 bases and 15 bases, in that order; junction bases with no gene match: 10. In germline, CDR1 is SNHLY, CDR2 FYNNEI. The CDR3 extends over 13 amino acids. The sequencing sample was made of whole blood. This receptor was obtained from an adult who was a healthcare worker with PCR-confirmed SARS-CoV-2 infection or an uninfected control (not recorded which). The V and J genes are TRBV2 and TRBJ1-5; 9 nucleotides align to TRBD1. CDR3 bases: TGTGCCAGCAGTGGTACCCGACAGGGGGTAGGGCATTTT. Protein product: CASSGTRQGVGHF.